The T cell receptor beta chain under discussion was sequenced for a study of CD8 T cells in ankylosing spondylitis. This clonotype was seen more than once but under ten times. The antigen remains undetermined. The germline gives CDR1 SGHDT, CDR2 YYEEEE. The V end was cut by 1 base, the J end by 13 bases, with 14 bases between. The CDR3 runs to 13 residues. TCRdb reprocessed the 5' RACE reads with MiXCR, giving one entry per CDR3 protein. The sample includes a few hundred thousand distinct CDR3 sequences, 7% to 9% of them seen just once. Study conclusions and caveats: The authors found the disease-linked clones to be CD8+ and relatively rare in peripheral blood. Characteristic of ankylosing spondylitis blood, it appeared, was a TCR beta motif comprising fewer than 10 highly homologous variants.

This sequence joins TRBV5-6 and TRBJ1-4, with D perhaps TRBD1 (6 bases). The sequence was collected from a male donor with ankylosing spondylitis. The sample consisted of blood, either unsorted or a sorted T cell fraction (not recorded which). The DNA of the CDR3 is TGTGCCAGCAGCTTGACGGGGGCCTCGGGACTGTTTTTT. It codes for CASSLTGASGLFF.